A selection of T cell receptor beta chains follows, all from one sample in a study of monozygotic twins with inflammatory bowel disease. Reanalyzing the 5' RACE reads, TCRdb keeps one entry per CDR3 protein, without DNA. The sample has 300,000 to 400,000 distinct CDR3 sequences. Sequencing was done on a sample of blood. These receptors were taken from a human donor with ulcerative colitis or Crohn's disease, or a healthy co-twin of an affected twin (not recorded which). Each CDR3 is given with its conserved first and last residue. Fields, in order: V gene, J gene, CDR3 protein.

TRBV6-5	TRBJ1-2	CASSKDRNFLAF
TRBV5-1	TRBJ2-2	CASSPSKGGLNTGELFF
TRBV28	TRBJ1-1	CASSLLEGRGTEAFF
TRBV5-1	TRBJ2-1	CASSLDRTSHNEQFF
TRBV27	TRBJ1-1	CASSFYDSLPEAFF
TRBV5-1	TRBJ2-2	CASSLSLQAGELFF
TRBV5-1	TRBJ1-4	CSSSLGVVNEKLFF
TRBV7-2	TRBJ2-4	CASSRQGGIGIQYF
TRBV6-1	TRBJ2-1	CASSKAGGKNEQFF
TRBV6-1	TRBJ1-5	CASSRTGTGYNQPQHF
TRBV20-1	TRBJ2-1	CSATLAGSTNEQFF
TRBV20-1	TRBJ1-2	CSARRGGAEGYTF
TRBV20-1	TRBJ2-7	CSARGTSGSAYEQYF
TRBV13	TRBJ1-6	CASSRGWDRSPLHF
TRBV5-1	TRBJ2-7	CASSLTRYEQYF
TRBV6-2/TRBV6-3	TRBJ1-5	CASSGTAGYSNQPQHF
TRBV5-1	TRBJ1-2	CASSFGTTGGYTF
TRBV5-5	TRBJ2-7	CASSSETGETYEQYF
TRBV6-5	TRBJ2-2	CASSYGGNTGELFF
TRBV24-1	TRBJ2-7	CATSGGGEQYF
TRBV12-3/TRBV12-4	TRBJ2-5	CASSLTIQETQYF
TRBV4-1	TRBJ1-2	CASSFGGADGYTF
TRBV12-3/TRBV12-4	TRBJ1-1	CASSFQAGNTEAFF
TRBV5-1	TRBJ2-7	CASSLGTGRYEQYF
TRBV20-1	TRBJ2-7	CSATRDRYEQYF
TRBV12-3/TRBV12-4	TRBJ1-2	CASRGTGGYRYTF
TRBV20-1	TRBJ2-5	CSARVKETQYF
TRBV7-8	TRBJ2-2	CASSLARFGGELFF
TRBV7-8	TRBJ2-1	CASSLADGGTGRFGQFF
TRBV3-1	TRBJ1-6	CASSHQGADSPLHF
TRBV9	TRBJ1-2	CASSVDGTVGYTF
TRBV9	TRBJ1-1	CASSVEGSRFPGYTEAFF
TRBV28	TRBJ2-5	CASSRRWGTPKETQYF
TRBV5-1	TRBJ2-1	CASSLGLAGHPGDEQFF
TRBV9	TRBJ1-6	CASSLRQVGDSPLHF
TRBV6-1	TRBJ2-7	CASSEEEIGAGYEQYF
TRBV5-1	TRBJ2-5	CASSTGNSGAQETQYF
TRBV7-3	TRBJ2-1	CASSLIFGETGGDEQFF
TRBV20-1	TRBJ1-5	CSAGRGNSNQPQHF
TRBV30	TRBJ1-1	CAWRALRTTNTEAFF
TRBV9	TRBJ2-6	CASSVRESRSGANVLTF
TRBV27	TRBJ2-3	CASSPWSGGTTDTQYF
TRBV28	TRBJ2-1	CASSWAGPYNEQFF
TRBV2	TRBJ1-2	CASSENRDNYGYTF
TRBV7-9	TRBJ1-2	CASSFPGRHGYTF
TRBV28	TRBJ2-7	CASSPRRNRGLNHEQYF
TRBV20-1	TRBJ2-7	CSATVRGRNEQYF
TRBV6-6	TRBJ1-4	CASSPVPSWEKLFF
TRBV5-1	TRBJ1-6	CASSLETGPSYNSPLHF
TRBV6-1	TRBJ2-5	CASSEALETQYF
TRBV5-1	TRBJ2-1	CASSGTEGLGYNEQFF
TRBV25-1	TRBJ2-3	CASSDSPTDTQYF
TRBV7-6	TRBJ1-5	CASSFRGGNQPQHF
TRBV20-1	TRBJ1-1	CSARDGVNTEAFF